A single sample is the source of the 19 T cell receptor beta chains below, sequenced in a study of beta chain features in type 1 diabetes. Study-wide findings and caveats: TCRB CDR3s from Type 1 diabetes patients were moderately but significantly shorter in all four CD4+ subsets.

For these receptors, no antigen is known. The isolated RNA, all of it, was reverse transcribed, so expressed TCRB transcripts were what got sequenced. Data came from immunoSEQ multiplex PCR; TCRdb stores just in-frame clones and leaves some out. The data contain over 300,000 clones, around 9% of them singletons. Sequencing was performed on central memory CD4+ T cells from blood. These receptors originate from a man younger than 40 with type 1 diabetes.

V gene TRBV5-6 combines with J gene TRBJ2-3, with 11 nucleotides matching TRBD2. This CDR3 spans 16 amino acids. The V gene's germline CDR1 is SGHDT and CDR2 YYEEEE. The J segment lost 2 bases and the V segment lost 3 bases, leaving 5 bases of the junction unmatched. The CDR3 here is CASSYLAGGYTDTQYF. The CDR3 DNA sequence: TGTGCCAGCAGCTACCTAGCGGGGGGCTACACAGATACGCAGTATTTT.

With regard to this clone: The sample has other DNA sequences that encode this CDR3 too. The V call is TRBV19, the J call TRBJ1-6; D is uncertain. V was cut by 5 bases and J by 7 bases, with 6 bases left in between. CDR1 is LNHDA, CDR2 SQIVND, per germline (reference sequence). CDR3 size: 12 residues. The CDR3: CASSAVNSPLHF. CDR3 nucleotides: TGTGCCAGTAGTGCGGTAAATTCACCCCTCCACTTT.

The chain has TRBV6-4 and TRBJ2-3; 9 bases are a match to TRBD1. Germline CDR1 and CDR2: MRHNA and SNTAGT. Losses at the gene ends were 5 bases for V and 0 bases for J; bases not matched to a gene: 3. The CDR3 runs to 15 residues. CDR3 in amino acids: CASSRTGASTDTQYF. The CDR3 nucleotides are TGTGCCAGCAGTAGGACAGGGGCGAGCACAGATACGCAGTATTTT.

The rearrangement links TRBV28 to TRBJ1-4; D gene unclear. The V and J ends lost 4 bases and 0 bases respectively, with 12 bases between them. Germline lookup yields CDR1 MDHEN and CDR2 SYDVKM. The CDR3 contains 16 residues. Here the CDR3 DNA reads TGTGCCAGCAGTTCCCCCTCAAGTGCAACTAATGAAAAACTGTTTTTT. Protein sequence: CASSSPSSATNEKLFF. Looking up the rest from reference TRBV28 and TRBJ1-4 gives the full variable domain: DVKVTQSSRYLVKRTGEKVFLECVQDMDHENMFWYRQDPGLGLRLIYFSYDVKMKEKGDIPEGYSVSREKKERFSLILESASTNQTSMYLCASSSPSSATNEKLFFGSGTQLSVL.

This clone has more than one count but fewer than ten. J is TRBJ2-5 and V is TRBV11-3; 10 bases match TRBD2. The length of the CDR3 is 16 residues. The ends lost 1 base at V and 2 bases at J; junction bases unmatched: 4. The germline V gene has CDR1 SGHNT and CDR2 YENEEA. The CDR3 bases are TGTGCCAGCAGCTTAGGTCCTAGCGGGGGTCAAGAGACCCAGTACTTC. Encoded protein: CASSLGPSGGQETQYF. Drawing the rest from reference TRBV11-3 and TRBJ2-5, the complete variable domain is EAGVVQSPRYKIIEKKQPVAFWCNPISGHNTLYWYLQNLGQGPELLIRYENEEAVDDSQLPKDRFSAERLKGVDSTLKIQPAELGDSAVYLCASSLGPSGGQETQYFGPGTRLLVL.

The rearrangement joins TRBV2 to TRBJ1-1; 10 nucleotides line up with TRBD1. Trimming took 5 bases from V and 4 from J; bases not matched to a gene: 16. Germline V gives CDR1 SNHLY, CDR2 FYNNEI. This CDR3 has 18 residues. CDR3 in amino acids: CASSRRVRDRGSSTEAFF. CDR3 nucleotide sequence: TGTGCCAGCAGTCGAAGGGTTAGGGACAGGGGCTCGTCCACTGAAGCTTTCTTT.

On this clone itself: Other DNA sequences in the same sample also yield this CDR3. The J gene is TRBJ1-2, the V gene TRBV18, with 9 bases identical to TRBD1. Unmatched junction bases numbered 4, after V lost 4 bases and J lost 4 bases. CDR3 length: 14 residues. Germline values: CDR1 KGHSH, CDR2 LQKENI. The CDR3 is CASSRDREGYGYTF. Written as DNA, the CDR3 is TGTGCCAGCTCACGGGACAGGGAAGGCTATGGCTACACCTTC.

This rearrangement joins TRBV5-1 to TRBJ1-6, with 7 bases identical to TRBD1. V was clipped by 8 bases and J by 10 bases; unmatched bases: 15. The germline gives CDR1 SGHRS, CDR2 YFSETQ. The CDR3 is 15 amino acids. The CDR3 loop reads CASQDSGTVGSPLHF. The CDR3 DNA reads TGCGCCAGTCAAGATTCCGGGACAGTAGGATCACCCCTCCACTTT.

This chain joins TRBV2 and TRBJ1-2; the D gene is possibly TRBD1 (5 bases). The CDR3 has 12 residues. Germline loops: CDR1 SNHLY, CDR2 FYNNEI. V was cut by 5 bases and J by 8 bases, with 12 bases left in between. The CDR3 sequence is CASSSGGSGYTF. The DNA of the CDR3 is TGTGCCAGCAGTTCTGGGGGATCAGGCTACACCTTC. Using reference TRBV2 and TRBJ1-2 for the parts outside the CDR3, the full variable domain is EPEVTQTPSHQVTQMGQEVILRCVPISNHLYFYWYRQILGQKVEFLVSFYNNEISEKSEIFDDQFSVERPDGSNFTLKIRSTKLEDSAMYFCASSSGGSGYTFGSGTRLTVV.

This clone has just a few counts. The chain uses TRBV9 and TRBJ2-2; 9 bases match TRBD2. The CDR3 totals 15 residues. V shed 0 bases and J 7 bases; nucleotides not matched to a gene: 4. Per germline, CDR1 SGDLS and CDR2 YYNGEE. The CDR3 region has the DNA TGTGCCAGCAGCGTAGCGGGACTAGCTTTCGGGGAGCTGTTTTTT. Protein: CASSVAGLAFGELFF.

As concerns this clone: Other DNA variants within this sample encode the same CDR3. The chain uses TRBV6-6 and TRBJ1-2, with D possibly TRBD1 on 5 matching bases. Trimming cost V 2 bases and J 2 bases, with 6 bases left between them. This CDR3 is built from 13 residues. Germline values: CDR1 MNHNY, CDR2 SVGAGI (reference sequence). The CDR3 bases are TGTGCCAGCAGTTACGGGGGAAACTATGGCTACACCTTC. It specifies CASSYGGNYGYTF.

The genes are TRBV19 and TRBJ1-2; D remains ambiguous. V shed 3 bases and J shed 4 bases, with 6 bases lying between them. The CDR3 length is 12 residues. Per germline, CDR1 LNHDA and CDR2 SQIVND (reference sequence). CDR3 amino acids: CASSMVTYGYTF. The CDR3 DNA is TGTGCCAGTAGTATGGTCACCTATGGCTACACCTTC.

This clone was counted only a few times. The same CDR3 can be traced to other DNA sequences in this sample. The gene calls are TRBV30 and TRBJ1-5, with D unresolved. The CDR3 runs to 13 residues. Germline values: CDR1 GTSNPN, CDR2 SVGIG (reference sequence). Trimming cost V 3 bases and J 0 bases, with 6 bases left between them. CDR3 coding DNA: TGTGCCTGGAGCGAGGATAGCAATCAGCCCCAGCATTTT. Amino acids: CAWSEDSNQPQHF.

The chain links TRBV29-1 to TRBJ2-5; unclear D gene. The CDR3 spans 12 residues. Trimming cost V 3 bases and J 4 bases, with 9 bases left between them. CDR1 is SQVTM, CDR2 ANQGSEA, per germline. CDR3 loop: CSVELPGETQYF. The CDR3, as DNA: TGCAGCGTTGAGCTACCGGGAGAGACCCAGTACTTC.

Worth noting for this clone: A much larger clone is a single base away; this may be a read error. This sample includes further DNA sequences coding for the same CDR3. The chain employs TRBV7-6 and TRBJ2-5; no definite D call. The ends were cut back, 1 base at V and 4 bases at J, with 4 bases in the middle. Per the germline V gene, CDR1 is SGHVS and CDR2 is FNYEAQ. The CDR3 spans 12 residues. CDR3 DNA: TGTGCCAGCAGCTTAGTGGGAGAGACCCAGTACTTC. Translating it yields CASSLVGETQYF.

There are many counts of this clone. The V call is TRBV25-1, the J call TRBJ1-2; 11 bases align to TRBD1. CDR3 length: 13 residues. V gave up 8 bases and J gave up 2 bases; unmatched junction bases: 1. CDR1 MGHDK and CDR2 SYGVNS come from the germline V gene. CDR3 residues: CASGDRGNYGYTF. The CDR3 DNA is TGTGCCAGCGGGGACAGGGGGAACTATGGCTACACCTTC.

This clone was seen more than once but under ten times. V gene TRBV28 combines with J gene TRBJ1-4; D not certain. This CDR3 comprises 10 residues. V gave up 11 bases and J gave up 8 bases, with 9 bases separating them. Germline lookup yields CDR1 MDHEN and CDR2 SYDVKM. The CDR3 reads CALGKEKLFF. CDR3 coding DNA: TGTGCCCTTGGGAAAGAAAAACTGTTTTTT.

This chain uses TRBV27 with TRBJ1-1; D is perhaps TRBD1 (5 bases). Germline CDR1 MNHEY, CDR2 SMNVEV (reference sequence). Trimming removed 4 bases from V and 6 bases from J, with 15 bases in between. The CDR3 length is 14 residues. Here the CDR3 DNA reads TGTGCCAGCAGTTCAACAAGGGGACCCTCTGAAGCTTTCTTT. Residues: CASSSTRGPSEAFF.

Concerning this clone itself: A much more abundant neighbour one base away suggests this may be a read error. V and J are TRBV5-6 and TRBJ2-5; D is possibly TRBD1 or TRBD2 (7 bases each). V lost 4 bases, J lost 4 bases, and 11 bases lay in between. The length of the CDR3 is 13 residues. CDR1 is SGHDT, CDR2 YYEEEE, per germline. CDR3 coding DNA: TGTGCCAGCAGCCGCAGGGGGGGAGAGACCCAGTACTTC. Its protein product is CASSRRGGETQYF.